A single sample is the source of the 14 T cell receptor beta chains below, sequenced in a study of T-cell reconstitution after alpha-beta-depleted transplantation in children. For TCRbeta, the library was prepared with unique molecular identifiers. TCRdb reanalysed the PCR reads using MiXCR and keeps one entry per CDR3 protein. The table lists over 400,000 distinct CDR3 sequences, around two fifths of them singletons. The source material was PBMCs, sampled before TCRalphabeta/CD19-depleted stem cell transplant. These receptors all come from a girl aged 2 to 9 with aplastic anemia, due to receive a stem cell transplant.

This clonotype was counted a few times. V and J are TRBV7-2 and TRBJ2-3; 8 nucleotides agree with TRBD2. The V gene's germline CDR1 is SGHTA and CDR2 FQGNSA. Trimming at V came to 5 bases and at J to 4 bases, leaving 14 bases not matched to a gene. The CDR3 covers 17 residues. The CDR3 loop is CASSPGTGRALSDTQYF. The CDR3 DNA reads as TGTGCCAGCAGCCCTGGAACCGGGAGGGCCCTGTCAGATACGCAGTATTTT.

This clonotype was counted only a few times. The chain joins TRBV6-1 to TRBJ2-5, with TRBD2 identical over 11 bases. Per the germline V gene, CDR1 is MNHNS and CDR2 is SASEGT. V trimming: 3 bases; J trimming: 7 bases; junction bases outside the gene matches: 7. The CDR3 is 15 residues long. CDR3 residues: CASSDVAGGPGTQYF. The CDR3 nucleotides read TGTGCCAGCAGTGACGTAGCGGGAGGGCCAGGGACCCAGTACTTC.

The V and J genes are TRBV5-6 and TRBJ2-3; 10 positions agree with TRBD2. The J segment lost 0 bases and the V segment lost 4 bases, leaving 5 bases of the junction unmatched. CDR1 and CDR2 (germline): SGHDT, YYEEEE. The CDR3 has 16 residues. The CDR3 loop reads CASSLLAGPSTDTQYF. CDR3 nucleotides: TGTGCCAGCAGCCTACTAGCGGGACCCAGCACAGATACGCAGTATTTT.

This clonotype was seen once. The chain employs TRBV15 and TRBJ2-7, with 11 nucleotides matching TRBD2. Germline trimming cut 8 bases from V and 3 bases from J; bases unmatched to any gene: 15. Germline V gives CDR1 LNHNV, CDR2 YYDKDF (reference sequence). The CDR3 has 17 residues. This CDR3 is CATGGTTSGGLHYEQYF. CDR3 DNA: TGTGCCACCGGCGGGACCACTAGCGGGGGCCTTCACTACGAGCAGTACTTC.

This clonotype was recorded a few times. The chain is built from TRBV5-1 and TRBJ2-7; 11 bases agree with TRBD1. CDR3 length: 16 amino acids. Germline loops: CDR1 SGHRS, CDR2 YFSETQ. V lost 1 base and J lost 4; bases outside the gene matches: 7. The DNA of the CDR3 is TGCGCCAGCAGCTTGAATCGCGGACAGGGGGCTTACGAGCAGTACTTC. Translating it yields CASSLNRGQGAYEQYF.

The rearrangement uses TRBV20-1 and TRBJ2-1; perhaps TRBD1 as D (5 bases). Trimming stripped 3 bases from V and 9 bases from J, with 21 bases between. The V gene's germline CDR1 is DFQATT and CDR2 SNEGSKA (reference sequence). The length of the CDR3 is 15 residues. The CDR3 DNA sequence: TGCAGTGCTAGTCCATTTTTAGGTGGGGCCCCTGAGCAGTTCTTC. It codes for CSASPFLGGAPEQFF.

The table lists this clonotype with many counts. DNA for the CDR3: TGTGCCCTAAGGGAGGTTGCCGACACCGGGGAGCTGTTTTTT. This gives the protein CALREVADTGELFF. The chain links TRBV6-1 to TRBJ2-2; a possible D gene is TRBD2 (6 bases). The CDR3 length is 14 residues. V was clipped by 11 bases and J by 3 bases, with 16 bases between them. From germline, CDR1 is MNHNS and CDR2 SASEGT.

This clonotype was seen ten or more times. V gene TRBV25-1 combines with J gene TRBJ2-5, with 8 bases fitting TRBD1. V shed 8 bases and J 5 bases; nucleotides not matched to a gene: 16. The length of the CDR3 is 16 residues. The germline CDR1 and CDR2 sequences are MGHDK and SYGVNS. CDR3 bases: TGTGCCAGCGGATCGATCCGAGGGACAGGAAGGGAGACCCAGTACTTC. Translating it yields CASGSIRGTGRETQYF.

The gene calls are TRBV9 and TRBJ2-1, with 11 bases aligning to TRBD2. V shed 4 bases, J shed 8 bases, and the junction held 20 bases outside the gene matches. The CDR3 is made up of 19 amino acids. Looked up from germline, CDR1 is SGDLS and CDR2 is YYNGEE. CDR3 DNA: TGTGCCAGCAGCTCTCGTCCTAGGGGGGCTAGCGGGAGGATCCATGAGCAGTTCTTC. This sequence encodes CASSSRPRGASGRIHEQFF.

This clonotype was detected only a few times. V is TRBV20-1 and J is TRBJ2-1; D may be TRBD2 (6 bases). The V and J ends lost 4 bases and 3 bases respectively, with 7 bases between them. This CDR3 is 12 amino acids long. Germline V gene data show CDR1 as DFQATT and CDR2 as SNEGSKA (reference sequence). The CDR3 region is CSATGSYNEQFF. In DNA, the CDR3 is TGCAGTGCTACCGGGAGCTACAATGAGCAGTTCTTC.

In its sample, this clonotype was seen many times. V and J are TRBV27 and TRBJ1-1; 7 nucleotides agree with TRBD1. CDR3 length: 14 residues. The germline gives CDR1 MNHEY, CDR2 SMNVEV (reference sequence). V was clipped by 5 bases and J by 6 bases; unmatched bases: 9. The DNA for the CDR3 is TGTGCCAGCAGTCCTCTATTACAGGGGTCTGAAGCTTTCTTT. It specifies CASSPLLQGSEAFF.

This clonotype was counted between two and nine times. CDR3 protein: CATSSTITAGELFF. CDR3 nucleotides: TGTGCCACCAGCTCGACCATCACGGCCGGGGAGCTGTTTTTT. V is TRBV15 and J is TRBJ2-2, with D uncertain. Deletions cut 5 bases from V and 6 bases from J, with 13 bases between. This CDR3 has 14 residues. Germline CDR1 reads LNHNV; CDR2 reads YYDKDF (reference sequence). Together with reference TRBV15 and TRBJ2-2, the CDR3 gives the full variable domain: DAMVIQNPRYQVTQFGKPVTLSCSQTLNHNVMYWYQQKSSQAPKLLFHYYDKDFNNEADTPDNFQSRRPNTSFCFLDIRSPGLGDTAMYLCATSSTITAGELFFGEGSRLTVL.

V usage is TRBV5-1 and J usage is TRBJ1-4; 7 nucleotides match TRBD1. This CDR3 region has 13 residues. V shed 5 bases, J shed 6 bases, and the junction held 4 bases outside the gene matches. Germline V CDR1 and CDR2: SGHRS, YFSETQ. The CDR3 region has the DNA TGCGCCAGCAGTAAAGGGGGCGATGAAAAACTGTTTTTT. This sequence encodes CASSKGGDEKLFF. Drawing the rest from reference TRBV5-1 and TRBJ1-4, the complete variable domain is KAGVTQTPRYLIKTRGQQVTLSCSPISGHRSVSWYQQTPGQGLQFLFEYFSETQRNKGNFPGRFSGRQFSNSRSEMNVSTLELGDSALYLCASSKGGDEKLFFGSGTQLSVL.

This chain joins TRBV7-2 and TRBJ1-1; maybe TRBD1 (6 bases). Trimming pared 5 bases from V and 3 bases from J, leaving 16 bases between. The CDR3 covers 15 residues. Germline loops: CDR1 SGHTA, CDR2 FQGNSA. The CDR3 DNA is TGTGCCAGCAGCGGTAACACAGGGACCTACACTGAAGCTTTCTTT. Its translation: CASSGNTGTYTEAFF.